Listed below are T cell receptor beta chains from one sample, sequenced in a study of T-cell reconstitution after alpha-beta-depleted transplantation in children. TCRdb processed the PCR reads anew with MiXCR; each CDR3 protein has one entry. This sample carries 700,000 to 950,000 distinct CDR3 sequences, about 16% of them seen once, and the ten largest clones take roughly 5%. Specimen: PBMCs, mostly from graft donor cells, collected 360 days after TCRalphabeta/CD19-depleted stem cell transplant. Receptor source: a male patient younger than 18 who had a stem cell transplant for acute lymphoblastic leukemia, so the T cells may come from the graft donor. Each CDR3 is given with its conserved first and last residue. The D gene is left open where the match is weak. A row's size may be missing; if present it is once, few, many or a size class.

TRBJ2-5 | TRBD2 | TRBV7-8 | many | TGTGCCAGCAGCTCACTAGCGGGGCCTCAAATAAAGGAGACCCAGTACTTC | CASSSLAGPQIKETQYF
TRBJ2-1 | TRBD2 | TRBV6-4 | few | TGTGCCAGCGCTAGCGGGAGTTACAATGAGCAGTTCTTC | CASASGSYNEQFF
TRBJ2-7 | . | TRBV12-3/TRBV12-4 | few | TGTGCCAGCAGACGCACAGGGAATGCCTACGAGCAGTACTTC | CASRRTGNAYEQYF
TRBJ2-1 | TRBD2 | TRBV5-1 | . | TGCGCCAGCAGCTTGGCCCCTTTAGCGGGACCTGGGGATGAGCAGTTCTTC | CASSLAPLAGPGDEQFF
TRBJ2-5 | TRBD1 | TRBV11-2 | few | TGTGCCAGCAGCGTGACAGGGCTTTGGGAGACCCAGTACTTC | CASSVTGLWETQYF
TRBJ2-1 | TRBD2 | TRBV25-1 | . | TGTGCCAGCCGGGAGGACGGGTACAATGAGCAGTTCTTC | CASREDGYNEQFF
TRBJ1-4 | . | TRBV20-1 | few | TGCAGTGCTAGACCCTATACGGGACACTTTGAAAAACTGTTTTTT | CSARPYTGHFEKLFF
TRBJ2-1 | TRBD1 | TRBV5-1 | . | TGCGCCAGCAGTTCCATGACAGGGAGCTCCTACAATGAGCAGTTCTTC | CASSSMTGSSYNEQFF
TRBJ2-3 | . | TRBV20-1 | . | TGCAGTGCTAGACCCGCGGCACGAGATACGCAGTATTTT | CSARPAARDTQYF
TRBJ2-1 | . | TRBV5-1 | . | TGCGCCAGCAGCTTAGGGATTTCGGATGAGCAGTTCTTC | CASSLGISDEQFF
TRBJ2-3 | . | TRBV27 | . | TGTGCCAGCAGTTTATGGGCCCCGTCCCCTAGCACAGATACGCAGTATTTT | CASSLWAPSPSTDTQYF
TRBJ2-2 | TRBD2 | TRBV7-8 | . | TGTGCCAGCAGCCTAAAACGACTAGCGGGGGTTGGGAACACCGGGGAGCTGTTTTTT | CASSLKRLAGVGNTGELFF
TRBJ2-2 | . | TRBV12-5 | many | TGTGCTAGTGGCACTAGCTACATCGGGGAGCTGTTTTTT | CASGTSYIGELFF
TRBJ2-7 | TRBD2 | TRBV7-6 | few | TGTGCCAGCAGCACGGGACTAGCGAGACCCTACGAGCAGTACTTC | CASSTGLARPYEQYF
TRBJ2-5 | . | TRBV19 | once | TGTGCCAGTAGTATCGCGGCAGGAACATCGGAGACCCAGTACTTC | CASSIAAGTSETQYF
TRBJ1-1 | . | TRBV12-3/TRBV12-4 | few | TGTGCCAGCACCTATCGGGGGAACACTGAAGCTTTCTTT | CASTYRGNTEAFF
TRBJ1-2 | . | TRBV12-3/TRBV12-4 | few | TGTGCCAGCAAAGGCGGGCGGAACTATGGCTACACCTTC | CASKGGRNYGYTF
TRBJ2-2 | . | TRBV3-1 | . | TGTGCCAGCAGCCAGTTGGAAGGGGATGGCACCGGGGAGCTGTTTTTT | CASSQLEGDGTGELFF
TRBJ2-3 | . | TRBV9 | few | TGTGCCAGCAGCCCCCGAGGCTCCCATAGCACAGATACGCAGTATTTT | CASSPRGSHSTDTQYF
TRBJ2-1 | . | TRBV5-1 | many | TGCGCCAGCAGTTACCCTTTCGAGGCGTGGTTCTTC | CASSYPFEAWFF
TRBJ1-2 | . | TRBV4-1 | few | TGCGCCAGTTCTACCCTTTCATTGCACTATGGCTACACCTTC | CASSTLSLHYGYTF
TRBJ2-3 | . | TRBV29-1 | few | TGCAGCGTTGGCCAGGATTTCTTAGTTACGCAGTATTTT | CSVGQDFLVTQYF
TRBJ2-3 | TRBD2 | TRBV7-9 | few | TGTGCCAGCACGCAAGGACTAGCGGACACAGATACGCAGTATTTT | CASTQGLADTDTQYF
TRBJ2-2 | TRBD2 | TRBV29-1 | . | TGCGGGTGTCGGGCAGTAGCGGGAGAGAACACCGGGGAGCTGTTTTTT | CGCRAVAGENTGELFF
TRBJ2-1 | TRBD2 | TRBV7-3 | few | TGTGCCAGCAGCTTAACGGAGCTAGCGGGAGGGGGTGAGCAGTTCTTC | CASSLTELAGGGEQFF
TRBJ2-1 | . | TRBV11-2 | few | TGTGCCAGCAGCTTAGATTCGGCGGGCACGGGTAATGAGCAGTTCTTC | CASSLDSAGTGNEQFF
TRBJ1-1 | TRBD1 | TRBV5-5 | many | TGTGCCAGCAGCTTGGGGGACAGCCGAATGAACACTGAAGCTTTCTTT | CASSLGDSRMNTEAFF
TRBJ2-2 | . | TRBV6-5 | few | TGTGCCAGCAGTTACGGAGGGACCACCGGGGAGCTGTTTTTT | CASSYGGTTGELFF
TRBJ2-3 | TRBD1 | TRBV10-3 | . | TGTGCCATCAGGGCCGGGACAGGGTTGGGGTTTCGCACAGATACGCAGTATTTT | CAIRAGTGLGFRTDTQYF
TRBJ2-7 | TRBD2 | TRBV5-1 | few | TGCGCCAGCCAAGGACTAGCGGGAGTCCCTTCCTACGAGCAGTACTTC | CASQGLAGVPSYEQYF
TRBJ2-4 | . | TRBV5-5 | . | TGTGCCAGCAGCTTTCGTGGACAGCTAGCCAAAAACATTCAGTACTTC | CASSFRGQLAKNIQYF
TRBJ2-3 | TRBD2 | TRBV12-3/TRBV12-4 | . | TGTGCCAGCAGACAAGCGGGAGCGGGAGATACGCAGTATTTT | CASRQAGAGDTQYF
TRBJ2-1 | TRBD1 | TRBV2 | . | TGTGCCAGCGCAGGGGGCGAGGGACAATATGAGCAGTTCTTC | CASAGGEGQYEQFF
TRBJ2-7 | . | TRBV12-3/TRBV12-4 | few | TGTGCCTCCCAGGGACGCGCCTCTAAGCCATTAACTTTC | CASQGRASKPLTF
TRBJ2-7 | TRBD1 | TRBV20-1 | few | TGCAGTGCTCGAGGGACAGGGGGCCCCTACGAGCAGTACTTC | CSARGTGGPYEQYF
TRBJ2-5 | TRBD2 | TRBV4-1 | . | TGCGCCAGCAGCCAAGATGGGGGACTAGCGGGAGGGGAGACCCAGTACTTC | CASSQDGGLAGGETQYF
TRBJ2-5 | TRBD2 | TRBV12-3/TRBV12-4 | few | TGTGCCAGCAGTTTGGGGGACTACCAGTACTTC | CASSLGDYQYF
TRBJ2-3 | . | TRBV18 | . | TGTGCCAGCTCACCAAGTCCAATGAGGAAGTCTAGCACAGATACGCAGTATTTT | CASSPSPMRKSSTDTQYF
TRBJ2-5 | TRBD2 | TRBV4-2 | . | TGTGCCAGCAGCCGGTCTAGCGGGATATTAGAGACCCAGTACTTC | CASSRSSGILETQYF
TRBJ1-5 | . | TRBV10-3 | . | TGTGCCATCAGTGAGGGAGCAGGGTTCGGGGTTACCAATCAGCCCCAGCATTTT | CAISEGAGFGVTNQPQHF
TRBJ2-7 | TRBD1 | TRBV12-3/TRBV12-4 | few | TGTGCCAGCAGTTATGCCAGGGGGTCGTACGAGCAGTACTTC | CASSYARGSYEQYF
TRBJ2-7 | . | TRBV5-1 | . | TGCGCCAGCAGCCCCCAGGGACCCGACCTCGAGCAGTACTTC | CASSPQGPDLEQYF
TRBJ2-4 | TRBD1 | TRBV12-3/TRBV12-4 | few | TGTGCCAGCAGTTTCGGACAGGTTAAAAACATTCAGTACTTC | CASSFGQVKNIQYF
TRBJ2-7 | TRBD1 | TRBV5-1 | . | TGCGCCAGCAGCTTGGCCCCGGACAGGGAGCTCGAGCAGTACTTC | CASSLAPDRELEQYF
TRBJ2-7 | . | TRBV7-9 | once | TGTGCCAGCAGCAGAGGGGGTTTCCTCTACGAGCAGTACTTC | CASSRGGFLYEQYF
TRBJ2-1 | . | TRBV7-3 | . | TGTGCCAGCAGCCGGAGGGGCGGAAACTACAATGAGCAGTTCTTC | CASSRRGGNYNEQFF